This T cell receptor beta chain comes out of a study of cytomegalovirus exposure and HLA in healthy donors. PCR primers comprised 60 Vbeta and 13 Jbeta primers. Here immunoSEQ multiplex PCR was the method, and the copy in TCRdb shows in-frame clones only, minus some. The sample has about 140,000 clones, around three fifths seen once. This CDR3 has 12 residues. Germline CDR1 LNHNV, CDR2 YYDKDF (reference sequence). V was pared by 3 bases and J by 4 bases, with 7 bases between. This TCR came from a male donor in good health and CMV-seronegative. Material: PBMCs. This chain uses TRBV15 with TRBJ2-7; TRBD1 might be the D (5 bases). In nucleotides, the CDR3 is TGTGCCACCAGCAGGCAGGGATACGAGCAGTACTTC. It is translated as CATSRQGYEQYF.